The sequence of this TCR beta chain was determined in a study of response to subunit inactivated influenza vaccine. CDR3 length: 13 residues. The germline V gene has CDR1 SGHTA and CDR2 FQGNSA. V was cut by 4 bases and J by 4 bases, with 7 bases left in between. Many counts were recorded for this clonotype. Its target is unknown. TCRdb processed the RT-PCR reads anew with MiXCR; each CDR3 protein has one entry. Found here are hundreds of thousands of distinct CDR3 sequences, roughly 8.2% of them singletons; the top ten hold roughly 13%. Study-level points and caveats: Only a handful of new T cells, the authors suggested, are recruited with each seasonal influenza vaccination.

The rearrangement uses TRBV7-2 and TRBJ2-2; D is uncertain. The source of this sequence is a man aged 50 to 69 who received an inactivated influenza vaccine. This specimen was PBMCs from blood, taken less than 25 months after vaccination. As DNA, the CDR3 is TGTGCCAGCAGCTGGGGTGGCACCGGGGAGCTGTTTTTT. It encodes CASSWGGTGELFF.